This is a list of T cell receptor beta chains from one sample in a study of human T cells and chemical hapten exposure. MiXCR, applied by TCRdb to the RACE reads, yields one record per CDR3 protein. The sample lists about 80,000 distinct CDR3 sequences, roughly 7.1% seen once, with roughly 1.6% in the top ten. The specimen was whole blood, collected in connection with sensitization to the hapten diphenylcyclopropenone (DPC). These receptors were collected from a young woman with alopecia areata. Some clones in this sample may be carry-over from other donors' samples. Both conserved end residues are part of each CDR3. The order of the fields is clone size, D gene, J gene, V gene, CDR3 DNA, CDR3 protein. A D gene is named only where the DNA matches it firmly. Clone size is shown for a subset of rows, as once, few, many or a class of expanded clone.

many | TRBD1 | TRBJ1-4 | TRBV6-5 | TGTGCCAGCAGCAGAGGGGGCCGGGGAGAAAAACTGTTTTTT | CASSRGGRGEKLFF
many | . | TRBJ2-7 | TRBV2 | TGTGCCAGCAAGTACTGGGGGGAGCAGTACTTC | CASKYWGEQYF
many | TRBD2 | TRBJ2-3 | TRBV20-1 | TGCAGTGCCGCCCTAGCGGGGGCAGATACGCAGTATTTT | CSAALAGADTQYF
few | . | TRBJ2-7 | TRBV10-2 | TGCGCCAGCAGTGGGAGTAACACTGCCTACGAGCAGTACTTC | CASSGSNTAYEQYF
many | . | TRBJ2-2 | TRBV18 | TGTGCCAGCTCACCACTCACGACAGACTTAACCGGGGAGCTGTTTTTT | CASSPLTTDLTGELFF
many | . | TRBJ1-2 | TRBV10-3 | TGTGCCATCAGCCAAGACTATGGCTACACCTTC | CAISQDYGYTF
few | TRBD2 | TRBJ2-1 | TRBV10-3 | TGTGCCATCAGGCCGACTAGCATCAATGAGCAGTTCTTC | CAIRPTSINEQFF
. | . | TRBJ1-3 | TRBV12-3/TRBV12-4 | TGTGCCAGCAGCCCCGGGCGTGGCAGCGACTCTGGAAACACCATATATTTT | CASSPGRGSDSGNTIYF
. | . | TRBJ1-2 | TRBV20-1 | TGCAGTGCTAGAGACGGGGGTGGCTATGGCTACACCTTC | CSARDGGGYGYTF
many | . | TRBJ1-5 | TRBV5-6 | TGTGCCAGCAGGACCCGGGGTGGAGGCAATCAGCCCCAGCATTTT | CASRTRGGGNQPQHF
few | . | TRBJ1-6 | TRBV7-9 | TGTGCCAGCAGCTTAGGGACGTTCTATAATTCACCCCTCCACTTT | CASSLGTFYNSPLHF
many | . | TRBJ2-2 | TRBV7-8 | TGTGCCAGCAGCTTTGAAGGGGCGAACACCGGGGAGCTGTTTTTT | CASSFEGANTGELFF
many | . | TRBJ2-5 | TRBV29-1 | TGCAGCGTTGAGGGCAGGAATGGAGAGACCCAGTACTTC | CSVEGRNGETQYF
. | . | TRBJ1-5 | TRBV29-1 | TGCAGCGTGGCCGGGGGGACGGGAGATCAGCCCCAGCATTTT | CSVAGGTGDQPQHF
many | TRBD1 | TRBJ2-3 | TRBV12-3/TRBV12-4 | TGTGCCAGCAGTCGGGACAGCCACACAGATACGCAGTATTTT | CASSRDSHTDTQYF
few | TRBD1 | TRBJ1-2 | TRBV12-3/TRBV12-4 | TGTGCCAGCAGTCAGGGACAGGTCTTAGGGGGCTACACCTTC | CASSQGQVLGGYTF
few | . | TRBJ2-6 | TRBV29-1 | TGCAGCGTTAGCCCAGGGAGCTCTGGGGCCAACGTCCTGACTTTC | CSVSPGSSGANVLTF
many | . | TRBJ2-3 | TRBV3-1 | TGTGCCAGCAGCCAAGGCAGGGGCACAGATACGCAGTATTTT | CASSQGRGTDTQYF
many | . | TRBJ1-2 | TRBV2 | TGTGCCAGCAGCTCAGAGTCCCTAAAGCATGGCTACACCTTC | CASSSESLKHGYTF
. | TRBD2 | TRBJ2-3 | TRBV6-6 | TGTGCCAGCAGTTACCAGGGCGGGGGGTACACAGATACGCAGTATTTT | CASSYQGGGYTDTQYF
few | TRBD1 | TRBJ2-7 | TRBV2 | TGTGCCAGCGGGACAGGGGCGACCTACGAGCAGTACTTC | CASGTGATYEQYF
many | . | TRBJ1-3 | TRBV3-1 | TGTGCCAGCAGCGAAGGGACCCGACAGTTCTCTGGAAACACCATATATTTT | CASSEGTRQFSGNTIYF
many | . | TRBJ2-4 | TRBV29-1 | TGCAGCGTTCCCGGATCCGGGAACATTCAGTACTTC | CSVPGSGNIQYF
many | . | TRBJ2-3 | TRBV27 | TGTGCCAGCAGAAGAACGGGGGGCGCAGATACGCAGTATTTT | CASRRTGGADTQYF
. | TRBD1 | TRBJ1-5 | TRBV20-1 | TGCAGTGCAACGGACAGGGGTGTTCGCAATCAGCCCCAGCATTTT | CSATDRGVRNQPQHF
many | TRBD1 | TRBJ1-2 | TRBV27 | TGTGCCAGCAGTTTGGGGACAGGGGGCGGAGGCTACACCTTC | CASSLGTGGGGYTF
many | . | TRBJ2-1 | TRBV27 | TGTGCCAGTCGGGGCGGGGGCTGGGGGAATGAGCAGTTCTTC | CASRGGGWGNEQFF
. | TRBD1 | TRBJ1-1 | TRBV12-3/TRBV12-4 | TGTGCCAGCAGCTTTAACAGGGGGCTGGCTGAAGCTTTCTTT | CASSFNRGLAEAFF
. | TRBD1 | TRBJ2-7 | TRBV11-2 | TGTGCCAGCAGCATCGGGTTAAGGGGGCCCTACGAGCAGTACTTC | CASSIGLRGPYEQYF
many | TRBD1 | TRBJ1-2 | TRBV6-5 | TGTGCCAGCAGCCAGACAGGGGGCCTACGGTCTAACTATGGCTACACCTTC | CASSQTGGLRSNYGYTF
few | TRBD1 | TRBJ2-7 | TRBV7-4 | TGTGCCAGCAGCCCCCCACCGGGGACAGGGGAAAACTTC | CASSPPPGTGENF
many | . | TRBJ1-4 | TRBV21-1 | TGTGCCAGCAGCAAAGTTAGGACAGGGACTGAAAAACTGTTTTTT | CASSKVRTGTEKLFF
few | . | TRBJ1-5 | TRBV6-1 | TGTGCCAGCAGTGACACGGCACAGGGACGATGGCAGCCCCAGCATTTT | CASSDTAQGRWQPQHF
many | . | TRBJ2-3 | TRBV9 | TGTGCCAGCAGCGTAGGTGCCAGTAGCACAGATACGCAGTATTTT | CASSVGASSTDTQYF
few | TRBD2 | TRBJ2-7 | TRBV11-2 | TGTGCCAGCAGCTCCAGCGGGGGGGCCTACGAGCAGTACTTC | CASSSSGGAYEQYF